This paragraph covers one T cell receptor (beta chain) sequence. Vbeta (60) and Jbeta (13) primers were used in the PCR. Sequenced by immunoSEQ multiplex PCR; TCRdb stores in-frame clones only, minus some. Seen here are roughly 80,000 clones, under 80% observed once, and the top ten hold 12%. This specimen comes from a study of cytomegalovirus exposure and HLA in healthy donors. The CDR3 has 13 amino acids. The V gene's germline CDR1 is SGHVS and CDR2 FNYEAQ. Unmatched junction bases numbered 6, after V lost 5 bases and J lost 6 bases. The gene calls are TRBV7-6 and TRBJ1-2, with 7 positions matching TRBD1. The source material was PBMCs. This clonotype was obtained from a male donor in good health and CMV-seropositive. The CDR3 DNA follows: TGTGCCAGCAGCCCGGGGACAGCCAATGGCTACACCTTC. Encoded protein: CASSPGTANGYTF.